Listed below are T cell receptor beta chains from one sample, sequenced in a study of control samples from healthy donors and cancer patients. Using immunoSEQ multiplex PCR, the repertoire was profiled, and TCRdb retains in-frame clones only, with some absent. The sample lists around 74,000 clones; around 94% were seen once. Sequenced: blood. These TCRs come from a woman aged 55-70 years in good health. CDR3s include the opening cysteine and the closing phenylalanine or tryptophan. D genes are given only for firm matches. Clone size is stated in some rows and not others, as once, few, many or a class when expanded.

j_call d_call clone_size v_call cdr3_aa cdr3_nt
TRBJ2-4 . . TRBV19 CASSAGFQYF TGTGCCAGTAGTGCAGGTTTTCAGTACTTC
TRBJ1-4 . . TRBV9 CASSSERGLTNEKLFF TGTGCCAGCAGCTCCGAACGGGGGCTGACTAATGAAAAACTGTTTTTT
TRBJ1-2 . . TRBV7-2 CASSLVPEDSRTF TGTGCCAGCAGCTTAGTACCCGAGGACAGTAGAACCTTC
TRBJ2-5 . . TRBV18 CASSLRGQTQYF TGTGCCAGCTCCCTACGGGGCCAGACCCAGTACTTC
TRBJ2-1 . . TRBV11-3 CASSYRGGRYNNEQFF TGTGCCAGCAGCTACCGCGGAGGCAGGTATAACAATGAGCAGTTCTTC
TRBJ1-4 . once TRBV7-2 CASSLVLRGATNEKLFF TGTGCCAGCAGCTTAGTCTTGAGGGGCGCGACTAATGAAAAACTGTTTTTT
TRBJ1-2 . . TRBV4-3 CASSQDPHSGYGYTF TGCGCCAGCAGCCAAGATCCCCACTCAGGGTATGGCTACACCTTC
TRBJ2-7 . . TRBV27 CASRGWGASQGEQYF TGTGCCAGTCGAGGATGGGGTGCCTCGCAGGGGGAGCAGTACTTC
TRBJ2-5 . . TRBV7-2 CASSLVGRETQYF TGTGCCAGCAGCTTAGTCGGTAGAGAGACCCAGTACTTC
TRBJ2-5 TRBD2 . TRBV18 CASSPPSPGREETQYF TGTGCCAGCTCACCCCCATCTCCCGGGAGGGAGGAGACCCAGTACTTC
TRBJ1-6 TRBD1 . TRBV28 CASIEQGTKFRSSPLHF TGTGCCAGCATCGAACAGGGGACCAAATTCCGGTCCTCACCCCTCCACTTT
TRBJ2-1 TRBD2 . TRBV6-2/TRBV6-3 CASSYSSVPLAGGPGNEQFF TGTGCCAGCAGTTACTCGAGTGTGCCGCTAGCGGGAGGGCCGGGGAATGAGCAGTTCTTC
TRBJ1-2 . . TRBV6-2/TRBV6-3 CASSLGTDYGYTF TGTGCCAGCAGCCTCGGGACTGACTATGGCTACACCTTC
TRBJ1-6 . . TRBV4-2 CASSQDQGYNSPLHF TGTGCCAGCAGCCAAGATCAAGGGTATAATTCACCCCTCCACTTT
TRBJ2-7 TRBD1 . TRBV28 CASSSAGQALYEQYF TGTGCCAGCAGTTCGGCGGGACAGGCGCTTTACGAGCAGTACTTC
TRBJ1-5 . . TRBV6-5 CASSFRVGQPQHF TGTGCCAGCAGTTTCAGGGTTGGGCAGCCCCAGCATTTT
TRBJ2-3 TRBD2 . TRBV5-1 CASSYPTSGSTDTQYF TGCGCCAGCAGCTACCCGACTAGCGGGAGCACAGATACGCAGTATTTT
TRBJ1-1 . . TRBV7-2 CASSPLGENTEAFF TGTGCCAGCAGCCCCCTAGGGGAGAACACTGAAGCTTTCTTT
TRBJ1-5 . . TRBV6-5 CASSSRQSNQPQHF TGTGCCAGCAGTTCTCGACAGTCTAATCAGCCCCAGCATTTT
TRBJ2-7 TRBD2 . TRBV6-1 CASSEEVAGSRGEQYF TGTGCCAGCAGTGAAGAAGTAGCGGGGAGCAGGGGCGAGCAGTACTTC
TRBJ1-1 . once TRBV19 CASSITGTGTEAFF TGTGCCAGTAGTATTACCGGGACGGGCACTGAAGCTTTCTTT
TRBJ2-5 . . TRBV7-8 CASSPRAILETQYF TGTGCCAGCAGCCCCAGGGCGATTCTAGAGACCCAGTACTTC
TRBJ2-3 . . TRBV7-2 CASSLDGPYTQYF TGTGCCAGCAGCTTAGATGGACCCTATACGCAGTATTTT
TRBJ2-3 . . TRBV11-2 CASSKQYTDTQYF TGTGCCAGCAGTAAACAGTACACAGATACGCAGTATTTT
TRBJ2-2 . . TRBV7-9 CARQALNTGELFF TGTGCCAGACAGGCTTTGAACACCGGGGAGCTGTTTTTT
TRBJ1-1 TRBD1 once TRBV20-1 CSASTGSEAFF TGCAGTGCATCGACAGGGTCCGAAGCTTTCTTT
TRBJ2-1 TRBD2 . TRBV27 CATRPGTSGYNEQFF TGTGCCACCAGACCAGGGACTAGCGGTTACAATGAGCAGTTCTTC
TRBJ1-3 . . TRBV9 CASSPRGTAGNTIYF TGTGCCAGCAGCCCCCGGGGGACGGCTGGAAACACCATATATTTT
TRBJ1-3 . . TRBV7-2 CASSLTNGNTIYF TGTGCCAGCAGCTTAACCAACGGAAACACCATATATTTT
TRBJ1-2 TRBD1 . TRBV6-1 CASSEGGTGNSYGYTF TGTGCCAGCAGTGAAGGGGGGACAGGGAACTCCTATGGCTACACCTTC
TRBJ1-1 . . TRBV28 CASRELDRINTEAFF TGTGCCAGCAGGGAACTGGACAGAATTAACACTGAAGCTTTCTTT
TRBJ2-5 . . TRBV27 CASSLRGTPETQYF TGTGCCAGCAGTCTCCGGGGTACCCCAGAGACCCAGTACTTC
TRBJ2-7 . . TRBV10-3 CAISPPWGEWREQYF TGTGCCATCAGCCCTCCCTGGGGGGAATGGCGCGAGCAGTACTTC
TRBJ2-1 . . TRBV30 CAWRESRQFF TGTGCCTGGAGGGAGTCGCGGCAGTTCTTC
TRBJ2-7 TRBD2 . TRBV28 CASSLNSGIPYEQYF TGTGCCAGCAGTTTAAATAGCGGGATACCCTACGAGCAGTACTTC
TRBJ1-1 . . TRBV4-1 CASSQNRAFDAFF TGCGCCAGCAGCCAGAACCGGGCTTTCGACGCTTTCTTT
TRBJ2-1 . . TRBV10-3 CATAREQEQFF TGTGCCACTGCAAGGGAGCAGGAGCAGTTCTTC
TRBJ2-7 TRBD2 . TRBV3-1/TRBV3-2 CASSGTSGIYEQYF TGTGCCAGCAGCGGGACTAGCGGGATCTACGAGCAGTACTTC
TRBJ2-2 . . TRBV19 CASSPSGTSNPTGELFF TGTGCCAGTAGCCCCTCCGGGACATCAAACCCCACCGGGGAGCTGTTTTTT
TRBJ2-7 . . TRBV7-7 CASSLARGNEQYF TGTGCTAGCAGCTTAGCGCGCGGGAACGAGCAGTACTTC